The 11 T cell receptor beta chains listed next were all sequenced from one sample in a study of blood T cell repertoires in COVID-19. Profiled with immunoSEQ multiplex PCR; TCRdb holds only in-frame clones, not every one. The table has about 300,000 clones, 85% seen once; the top ten hold about 1.9%. Sequenced sample: PBMCs or T cells enriched from blood (not recorded which). These receptors all come from a woman in her thirties who had been exposed to COVID-19.

V gene TRBV28 combines with J gene TRBJ2-1; 8 bases fit TRBD2. V shed 5 bases and J 7 bases; nucleotides not matched to a gene: 7. The CDR3 covers 14 residues. Germline V gives CDR1 MDHEN, CDR2 SYDVKM. CDR3 nucleotides: TGTGCCAGCAGTGGGCGGGAGGCTTTAAATGAGCAGTTCTTC. Translation gives CASSGREALNEQFF.

The chain links TRBV7-8 to TRBJ2-3, with 11 bases identical to TRBD2. The CDR3 runs to 14 residues. Germline V lookup: CDR1 SGHVS, CDR2 FQNEAQ. With 5 bases clipped from V and 5 bases from J, the junction kept 3 bases outside the gene matches. The CDR3 protein is CASSLGTSGDTQYF. For the CDR3, the DNA is TGTGCCAGCAGCCTCGGGACTAGCGGAGATACGCAGTATTTT.

This clone was seen a handful of times. The CDR3 DNA follows: TGTGCCACAAAAAACAGGGGTGAAAAACTGTTTTTT. Encoded protein: CATKNRGEKLFF. The genes are TRBV12-3 or TRBV12-4 and TRBJ1-4; TRBD1 aligns across 7 bases. J lost 7 bases, V lost 10 bases, and 6 bases had no gene match. The CDR3 has 12 amino acids.

J is TRBJ1-3 and V is TRBV4-3; D possibly corresponds to TRBD1 (6 bases). The germline V and J ends were trimmed by 7 bases and 4 bases, with 11 bases remaining between them. The germline CDR1 and CDR2 sequences are LGHNA and YSLEER. The CDR3 runs to 13 residues. The CDR3: CASTWGQGNTIYF. CDR3 in DNA: TGCGCCAGCACGTGGGGGCAAGGAAACACCATATATTTT.

The chain employs TRBV6-2 or TRBV6-3 and TRBJ2-7; 11 bases are shared with TRBD1. Germline-derived CDR1 and CDR2 are MNHEY and SVGEGT. The CDR3 consists of 15 residues. V lost 4 bases, J lost 4 bases, and 6 bases stayed unmatched. The CDR3 reads CASSSSGTGGYEQYF. The CDR3, as DNA: TGTGCCAGCAGTTCCTCCGGGACAGGGGGATACGAGCAGTACTTC.

The chain uses TRBV11-2 and TRBJ1-2; D is ambiguous. V lost 1 base to trimming and J lost 8 bases, with 11 bases between them. The length of the CDR3 is 13 residues. Germline V CDR1 and CDR2: SGHAT, FQNNGV. CDR3 in DNA: TGTGCCAGCAGCTTAGGGGTCAGAGGAGGCTACACCTTC. It encodes CASSLGVRGGYTF. The whole variable domain, remainder taken from reference TRBV11-2 and TRBJ1-2, is EAGVAQSPRYKIIEKRQSVAFWCNPISGHATLYWYQQILGQGPKLLIQFQNNGVVDDSQLPKDRFSAERLKGVDSTLKIQPAKLEDSAVYLCASSLGVRGGYTFGSGTRLTVV.

The chain combines TRBV19 with TRBJ2-2; D is possibly TRBD2 (7 bases). Trimming removed 6 bases at V and 1 base at J, with 15 bases between. Germline V gene sequence: CDR1 LNHDA, CDR2 SQIVND (reference sequence). The CDR3 spans 16 residues. The DNA for the CDR3 is TGTGCCAGTAGCCCGCGGGGGCCCTTGAACACCGGGGAGCTGTTTTTT. Its protein product is CASSPRGPLNTGELFF.

The chain is built from TRBV9 and TRBJ2-6, with a possible D match to TRBD2 (7 bases). The ends were cut back, 0 bases at V and 0 bases at J, with 28 bases in the middle. CDR1 SGDLS and CDR2 YYNGEE come from the germline V gene. The CDR3 has 23 residues. This CDR3 reads CASSVEVRGIQGGGFSGANVLTF. For the CDR3, the DNA is TGTGCCAGCAGCGTAGAGGTCCGAGGGATACAGGGAGGGGGGTTCTCTGGGGCCAACGTCCTGACTTTC.

The V call is TRBV5-1, the J call TRBJ2-5, with 7 bases aligning to TRBD2. Germline CDR1 reads SGHRS; CDR2 reads YFSETQ. The length of the CDR3 is 15 residues. V was clipped by 4 bases and J by 0 bases; unmatched bases: 6. The CDR3: CASSTGRNHQETQYF. The CDR3 region has the DNA TGCGCCAGCAGCACCGGGAGGAATCACCAAGAGACCCAGTACTTC.

This sequence joins TRBV4-2 and TRBJ1-1; 8 positions agree with TRBD1. CDR1 LGHNA and CDR2 YNFKEQ come from the germline V gene. The CDR3 is made up of 15 amino acids. V lost 3 bases, J lost 6 bases, and 9 bases stayed unmatched. The CDR3 loop reads CASSQGDRGSAEAFF. DNA for the CDR3: TGTGCCAGCAGCCAGGGCGACAGGGGTAGTGCTGAAGCTTTCTTT.

The V and J genes are TRBV27 and TRBJ1-6; 7 nucleotides match TRBD1. The CDR3 totals 18 residues. The germline CDR1 and CDR2 sequences are MNHEY and SMNVEV (reference sequence). With 5 bases clipped from V and 5 bases from J, the junction kept 15 bases outside the gene matches. The CDR3 sequence: CASSPLDRPLGNNSPLHF. CDR3 nucleotide sequence: TGTGCCAGCAGTCCTTTGGACAGGCCGCTCGGGAATAATTCACCCCTCCACTTT.